This T cell receptor beta chain was documented in a study of blood T cell repertoires in COVID-19. This CDR3 is built from 14 residues. Trimming cost V 11 bases and J 3 bases; bases outside gene matches: 9. The germline gives CDR1 SNHLY, CDR2 FYNNEI. Some clones are missing from TCRdb's copy, which holds only in-frame ones; the method was immunoSEQ multiplex PCR. The sample records about 150,000 clones, 87% being singletons. The receptor was isolated from a man aged 45-65 years with active COVID-19. The chain employs TRBV2 and TRBJ2-5; 10 bases map to TRBD2. Sequencing was performed on peripheral blood. The CDR3 here is CASRTSGAKETQYF. CDR3 nucleotides: TGTGCCTCCCGGACTAGCGGAGCGAAAGAGACCCAGTACTTC.